The source of this T cell receptor (beta chain) is a study of T-cell memory formation after mild COVID-19. About the study: Largely, the TCR clusters proved donor specific.

The CDR3 consists of 13 residues. From germline, CDR1 is SEHNR and CDR2 FQNEAQ (reference sequence). The V gene lost 5 bases and the J gene lost 7 bases, with 14 bases spanning the gap. TCR alpha and TCR beta cDNA libraries carrying sample barcodes and UMIs came from 5'RACE with constant-segment primers. MiXCR, applied by TCRdb to the 5' RACE reads, yields one record per CDR3 protein. Of 75,000 to 95,000 distinct CDR3 sequences listed, 10% to 15% are singletons. General study points: Clones which contracted sat mainly in CM and EM if CD4+, and in EMRA if CD8+.

This clonotype has a handful of counts. What it binds is not known. This sequence was found in an adult woman who had mild COVID-19 (a few samples of this study predate the infection). Cell type and time point are not known. Sequencing was done on a sample of PBMCs or a T cell subset sorted from them (not recorded which). The chain employs TRBV7-9 and TRBJ1-1, with a weak D call TRBD1 (6 bases). The CDR3 is CASSADRTNEAFF. The CDR3 DNA follows: TGTGCCAGCAGCGCCGACAGGACCAATGAAGCTTTCTTT.